This T cell receptor beta chain was observed in a study of cytomegalovirus exposure and HLA in healthy donors. Regarding the study as a whole: Being productive about 87% or about 30% of the time was typical of most TCR beta V segments in an earlier analysis. When presence/absence was analysed, sequencing depth was taken to be roughly uniform across donors. Published work reported that the classifier diagnosed cytomegalovirus status with high specificity and sensitivity.

To note about this clone: Its antigen remains unidentified.

V lost 8 bases to trimming and J lost 6 bases; unmatched junction nucleotides: 4. The V gene's germline CDR1 is LNHDA and CDR2 SQIVND (reference sequence). The CDR3 extends over 12 amino acids. Likely unrecorded immune exposures existed in these nominally healthy donors. PCR used 60 Vbeta primers and 13 Jbeta primers. Only in-frame clones appear in the TCRdb table, and some are missing; sequencing was by immunoSEQ multiplex PCR. Of around 160,000 clones listed, roughly 65% are singletons. Sequenced sample: PBMCs. The TCR comes from a man aged 18 to 29 in good health and CMV-seropositive. This chain uses TRBV19 with TRBJ2-3; TRBD2 agrees at 8 bases. CDR3 sequence reads: CASGLALDTQYF. CDR3 coding DNA: TGTGCCAGTGGACTAGCATTGGATACGCAGTATTTT.